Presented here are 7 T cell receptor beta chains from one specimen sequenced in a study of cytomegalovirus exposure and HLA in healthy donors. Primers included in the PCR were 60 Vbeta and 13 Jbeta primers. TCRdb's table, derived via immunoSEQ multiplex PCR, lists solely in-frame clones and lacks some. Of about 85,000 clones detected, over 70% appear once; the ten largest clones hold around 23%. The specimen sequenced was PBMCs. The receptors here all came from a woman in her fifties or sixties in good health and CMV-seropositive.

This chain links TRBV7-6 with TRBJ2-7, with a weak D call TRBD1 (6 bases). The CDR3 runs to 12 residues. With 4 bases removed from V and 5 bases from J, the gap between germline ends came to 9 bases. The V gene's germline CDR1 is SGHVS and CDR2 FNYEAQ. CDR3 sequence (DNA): TGTGCCAGCAGCTCCCACAGGGACGAGCAGTACTTC. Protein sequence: CASSSHRDEQYF. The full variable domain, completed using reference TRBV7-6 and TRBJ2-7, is GAGVSQSPRYKVTKRGQDVALRCDPISGHVSLYWYRQALGQGPEFLTYFNYEAQQDKSGLPNDRFSAERPEGSISTLTIQRTEQRDSAMYRCASSSHRDEQYFGPGTRLTVT.

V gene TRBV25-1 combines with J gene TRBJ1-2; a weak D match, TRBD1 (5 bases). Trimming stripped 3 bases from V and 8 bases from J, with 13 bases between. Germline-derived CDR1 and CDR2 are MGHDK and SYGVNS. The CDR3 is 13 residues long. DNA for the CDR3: TGTGCCAGCAGTGAGGGCAGGGCCCAAGGCTACACCTTC. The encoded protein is CASSEGRAQGYTF.

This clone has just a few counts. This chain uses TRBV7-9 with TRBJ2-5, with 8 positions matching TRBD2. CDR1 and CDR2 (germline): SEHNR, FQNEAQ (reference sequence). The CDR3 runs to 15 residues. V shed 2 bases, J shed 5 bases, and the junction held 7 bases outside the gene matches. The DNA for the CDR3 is TGTGCCAGCAGCTTATTCAGCGGGAGAGAGGAGACCCAGTACTTC. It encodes CASSLFSGREETQYF.

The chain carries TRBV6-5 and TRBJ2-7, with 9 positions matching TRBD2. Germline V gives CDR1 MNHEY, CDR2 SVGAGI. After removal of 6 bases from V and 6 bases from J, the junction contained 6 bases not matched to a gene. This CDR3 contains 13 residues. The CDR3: CASSYGAGGEQYV. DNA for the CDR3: TGTGCCAGCAGCTACGGAGCGGGAGGCGAGCAGTACGTC.

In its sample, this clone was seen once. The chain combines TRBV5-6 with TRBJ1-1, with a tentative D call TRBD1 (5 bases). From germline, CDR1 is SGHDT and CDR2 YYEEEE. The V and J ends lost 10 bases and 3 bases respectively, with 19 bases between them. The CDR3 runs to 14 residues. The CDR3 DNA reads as TGTGCCGGGCAGGACTACCTCAGGGACACTGAAGCTTTCTTT. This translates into CAGQDYLRDTEAFF.

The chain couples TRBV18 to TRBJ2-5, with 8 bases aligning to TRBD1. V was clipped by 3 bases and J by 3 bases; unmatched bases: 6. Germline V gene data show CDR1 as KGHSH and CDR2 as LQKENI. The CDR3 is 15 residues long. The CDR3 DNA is TGTGCCAGCTCACCCCGGACAGGGTTTGAAGAGACCCAGTACTTC. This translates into CASSPRTGFEETQYF.

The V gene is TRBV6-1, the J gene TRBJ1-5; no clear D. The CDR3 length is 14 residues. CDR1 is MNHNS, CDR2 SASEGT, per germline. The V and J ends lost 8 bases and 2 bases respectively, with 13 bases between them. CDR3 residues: CASRSRGGNQPQHF. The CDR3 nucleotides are TGTGCCAGCCGCTCACGCGGGGGCAATCAGCCCCAGCATTTT.